Each of the 32 T cell receptor beta chains below was sequenced from the same sample in a study of tumor-infiltrating lymphocytes in primary liver carcinoma. For blood RNA, unsorted whole blood served as the source, and germline DNA was extracted too. Priming with a constant-region primer yielded TCR beta cDNA from about 480 ng total RNA. Each TCR beta library was derived from three nested multiplex PCR rounds that employed slightly modified ARM-PCR. The opening two PCR rounds, roughly 11 cycles each, paired TRBV1-TRBV30 forward primers with a C-beta reverse primer. One entry per CDR3 protein results from TCRdb running MiXCR on the multiplex PCR reads. The top ten hold around 15% of the sample, which has approximately 320,000 distinct CDR3 sequences, roughly 60% seen once. The sample consisted of peripheral blood. The receptors shown here come from a woman in her thirties with primary liver carcinoma and hepatitis B virus infection.

Turning to this clonotype: A much larger clone is a single base away; this may be a read error. The chain joins TRBV7-9 to TRBJ1-1; the D gene is possibly TRBD1 (6 bases). V gave up 1 base and J gave up 11 bases, with 17 bases separating them. Germline lookup yields CDR1 SEHNR and CDR2 FQNEAQ (reference sequence). This CDR3 is 14 amino acids long. The CDR3 loop is CASSLEGRGGTAFF. CDR3 nucleotide sequence: TGTGCCAGCAGCTTAGAGGGAAGAGGGGGTACGGCTTTCTTT. Combining the CDR3 with reference TRBV7-9 and TRBJ1-1 gives the whole variable domain DTGVSQNPRHKITKRGQNVTFRCDPISEHNRLYWYRQTLGQGPEFLTYFQNEAQLEKSRLLSDRFSAERPKGSFSTLEIQRTEQGDSAMYLCASSLEGRGGTAFFGQGTRLTVV.

The V and J genes are TRBV12-3 or TRBV12-4 and TRBJ1-2; D is uncertain. The CDR3 sequence is 12 residues long. V dropped 5 bases and J dropped 9 bases, with 13 bases sitting between them. The CDR3 here is CASSIGSRRYTF. The CDR3 region has the DNA TGTGCCAGCAGTATAGGGAGTAGGCGCTACACCTTC.

The chain couples TRBV29-1 to TRBJ2-3; 9 nucleotides agree with TRBD2. The CDR3 extends over 15 amino acids. V shed 6 bases, J shed 3 bases, and the junction held 10 bases outside the gene matches. Germline values: CDR1 SQVTM, CDR2 ANQGSEA. The CDR3 DNA reads as TGCAGCGTGGGACTCAGACTAGCGGAAACAGATACGCAGTATTTT. Protein sequence: CSVGLRLAETDTQYF.

As to this clonotype: This CDR3 is missing its conserved last phenylalanine or tryptophan, likely due to a read error. The chain joins TRBV10-3 to TRBJ2-2; D not resolved. The germline V gene has CDR1 ENHRY and CDR2 SYGVKD. This CDR3 is 14 amino acids long. V lost 3 bases to trimming and J lost 4 bases, with 9 bases between them. CDR3 in amino acids: CAISDPPATGELFL. DNA for the CDR3: TGTGCCATCAGTGACCCTCCGGCCACCGGGGAGCTGTTTTTA.

On this clonotype itself: One end of the junction fails to match germline, which may point to a read error. This chain joins TRBV7-8 and TRBJ2-2; TRBD2 matches 8 bases. Per germline, CDR1 SGHVS and CDR2 FQNEAQ. There are 17 residues in the CDR3. The CDR3 region is CASSLSALAANTGELIF. CDR3 coding DNA: TGTGCCAGCAGCTTATCGGCACTAGCGGCGAACACCGGGGAGCTGATTTTT.

This clonotype was seen many times. This sequence joins TRBV4-2 and TRBJ1-5, with D hard to call. Trimming removed 1 base at V and 4 bases at J, with 5 bases between. The CDR3 has 13 residues. The germline gives CDR1 LGHNA, CDR2 YNFKEQ. The CDR3 DNA sequence: TGTGCCAGCAGCCAAGGCCAGAATCAGCCCCAGCATTTT. It encodes CASSQGQNQPQHF.

This chain links TRBV5-4 with TRBJ1-5; perhaps TRBD1 as D (5 bases). Germline V gene sequence: CDR1 SGHNT, CDR2 YYREEE (reference sequence). The CDR3 extends over 14 amino acids. V lost 4 bases and J lost 5, with 13 bases in between. The CDR3 DNA reads TGTGCCAGCAGCCGGGACGGACGAGATCAGCCCCAGCATTTT. It translates to CASSRDGRDQPQHF.

Comment on this clonotype: A read error may account for a junction end that differs from germline. The J gene is TRBJ1-1, the V gene TRBV5-4; D call uncertain. This CDR3 region has 15 residues. The germline gives CDR1 SGHNT, CDR2 YYREEE (reference sequence). The CDR3 DNA reads TGTGCCAGCAGCTTAGTGGACGGAGTGAACACTGAAGCTTTCTTC. Encoded protein: CASSLVDGVNTEAFF.

As to this clonotype: An end of the junction differs from the germline gene, which may be a read error. CDR3 nucleotides: TGCGCCATCAGCACCTACCCCGGGAGTAAAGAGACCCAGTACTTC. It codes for CAISTYPGSKETQYF. V is TRBV12-3 or TRBV12-4 and J is TRBJ2-5, with D possibly TRBD2 on 6 matching bases. The length of the CDR3 is 15 residues.

This clonotype has more than one count but fewer than ten. The rearrangement joins TRBV13 to TRBJ1-2; 7 bases are a match to TRBD1. The J segment lost 3 bases and the V segment lost 5 bases, leaving 6 bases of the junction unmatched. The germline CDR1 and CDR2 sequences are PRHDT and FYEKMQ (reference sequence). The CDR3 loop spans 14 amino acids. The CDR3 region has the DNA TGTGCCAGCAGCCCCCGGACAGGCTACTATGGCTACACCTTC. The encoded protein is CASSPRTGYYGYTF.

Concerning this clonotype: One junction end does not reproduce the germline sequence, and a read error may be involved. The chain links TRBV4-3 to TRBJ2-1; TRBD2 matches at 8 bases. CDR1 and CDR2 from the germline V gene are LGHNA and YSLEER. This CDR3 has 15 residues. DNA of the CDR3: TGCGCAAGCAGCCATTCTAGCGGGTCTTACAATGAGCAGTTCTTC. It specifies CASSHSSGSYNEQFF.

The rearrangement uses TRBV4-1 and TRBJ2-5; possible D gene TRBD1, 5 bases. Germline CDR1 is MGHRA and CDR2 is YSYEKL. The CDR3 sequence is 16 residues long. The V and J ends lost 0 bases and 2 bases respectively, with 13 bases between them. This CDR3 reads CASSQDHRTSQETQYF. The CDR3 DNA sequence: TGCGCCAGCAGCCAAGACCACAGGACAAGTCAAGAGACCCAGTACTTC.

To note about this clonotype: A read error may explain this, as a much larger clone is one base away. This CDR3 fails to terminate in the conserved phenylalanine or tryptophan, so it likely reflects a read error. V usage is TRBV7-9 and J usage is TRBJ1-1; no firm D call. This CDR3 is built from 13 residues. V shed 5 bases and J shed 2 bases, with 9 bases lying between them. Germline V CDR1 and CDR2: SEHNR, FQNEAQ (reference sequence). The CDR3 loop is CASSPVGNTEAFL. In DNA form, the CDR3 reads TGTGCCAGCAGCCCAGTGGGTAACACTGAAGCTTTCTTA.

This clonotype was counted once. This chain connects TRBV12-5 to TRBJ2-7; the D gene is possibly TRBD1 (5 bases). Germline CDR1 LGHNT, CDR2 FRNRAP. The CDR3 covers 14 residues. V shed 4 bases and J shed 2 bases, with 12 bases lying between them. The CDR3 here is CASGSQGVTYEQYF. The CDR3 DNA follows: TGTGCTAGTGGTTCCCAGGGTGTCACCTACGAGCAGTACTTC.

The chain combines TRBV6-1 with TRBJ2-2; D ambiguous. The CDR3 covers 11 residues. Germline CDR1 MNHNS, CDR2 SASEGT. Trimming removed 4 bases from V and 12 bases from J, with 9 bases in between. The CDR3 bases are TGTGCCAGCAGTGCCGTCAGGAAGCTGTTTTTT. Its protein product is CASSAVRKLFF.

This clonotype showed up many times. The chain has TRBV6-2 or TRBV6-3 and TRBJ2-2; D is ambiguous. The CDR3 runs 13 residues. V gave up 2 bases and J gave up 5 bases, with 6 bases separating them. The germline V gene has CDR1 MNHEY and CDR2 SVGEGT. The CDR3 nucleotides read TGTGCCAGCAGTTACGGGGAAACCGGGGAGCTGTTTTTT. Translation: CASSYGETGELFF.

Details on this clonotype: One base away lies a much larger clone, so this may be a sequencing read error. V and J are TRBV29-1 and TRBJ1-4; tentatively, D is TRBD1 (5 bases). Germline V gene data show CDR1 as SQVTM and CDR2 as ANQGSEA. V was pared by 7 bases and J by 5 bases, with 11 bases between. This CDR3 has 12 residues. CDR3 nucleotide sequence: TGCAGCGGCCGGGACGTCAATGAAAAACTGTTTTTT. Translation: CSGRDVNEKLFF.

This clonotype has just a few counts. The chain joins TRBV30 to TRBJ2-1; D might be TRBD1 or TRBD2, each matching 5 bases. From germline, CDR1 is GTSNPN and CDR2 SVGIG (reference sequence). The CDR3 is 12 residues long. Deletions cut 5 bases from V and 6 bases from J, with 11 bases between. The CDR3, as DNA: TGTGCCTGGGGGGGAGTTCTCAATGAGCAGTTCTTC. Its translation: CAWGGVLNEQFF.

The table lists this clonotype with many counts. This sequence joins TRBV4-2 and TRBJ1-2; a possible D gene is TRBD1 (6 bases). This CDR3 comprises 17 residues. The V gene's germline CDR1 is LGHNA and CDR2 YNFKEQ. With 3 bases removed from V and 4 bases from J, the gap between germline ends came to 21 bases. Here the CDR3 reads CASSQDLRTGNLYGYTF. The CDR3 region has the DNA TGTGCCAGCAGCCAGGATTTACGAACAGGGAACCTCTATGGCTACACCTTC.

A word on this clonotype: One end of the junction varies from germline; a read error may be responsible. The chain uses TRBV11-2 and TRBJ1-1; D not certain. The CDR3 is 16 residues long. Germline loops: CDR1 SGHAT, CDR2 FQNNGV. CDR3 nucleotides: TGTGCCAGTAGCTCCCGGCCACAGTGGCAAAGCACTGAAGCTTTCTTT. It yields the protein CASSSRPQWQSTEAFF.

This clonotype has only a few counts. The rearrangement joins TRBV5-5 to TRBJ2-7, with TRBD2 matching 9 bases. V shed 2 bases, J shed 3 bases, and the junction held 6 bases outside the gene matches. The CDR3 contains 15 residues. Germline CDR1 and CDR2: SGHKS and YYEKEE (reference sequence). CDR3 in amino acids: CASSLAGGLFYEQYF. CDR3 sequence (DNA): TGTGCCAGCAGCTTAGCGGGAGGACTTTTCTACGAGCAGTACTTC.

As concerns this clonotype: A read error is the likely source, as a far larger clone sits one nucleotide away. The rearrangement links TRBV6-2 or TRBV6-3 to TRBJ2-1, with D unresolved. Germline V gives CDR1 MNHEY, CDR2 SVGEGT. The CDR3 is made up of 11 amino acids. In DNA form, the CDR3 reads TGTTCCAGCAGTTACCGAAATGAGCAGTTCTTC. This translates into CSSSYRNEQFF.

Remarks on this clonotype: Germline and junction disagree at one end, which may indicate a read error. The rearrangement uses TRBV12-3 or TRBV12-4 and TRBJ1-4; TRBD1 matches 8 bases. The CDR3 is 13 residues long. DNA for the CDR3: TGTGCCAGCGGTTTCGACAGGGGAGAAAAACTGTTTTTT. Its translation: CASGFDRGEKLFF.

With regard to this clonotype: A much bigger clone sits one base away, suggesting this may be a read error. The V call is TRBV12-3 or TRBV12-4, the J call TRBJ1-5; D is unclear. The length of the CDR3 is 12 residues. Trimming pared 5 bases from V and 8 bases from J, leaving 10 bases between. CDR3 region: CASSPTREPQHF. In DNA, the CDR3 is TGTGCCAGCAGTCCCACGAGAGAGCCCCAGCATTTT.

Only a few counts were recorded for this clonotype. This chain uses TRBV5-5 with TRBJ2-1; a possible D gene is TRBD1 (6 bases). The ends were cut back, 3 bases at V and 5 bases at J, with 18 bases in the middle. Per germline, CDR1 SGHKS and CDR2 YYEKEE (reference sequence). The CDR3 sequence is 16 residues long. DNA for the CDR3: TGTGCCAGCAGCTCTCGGACAGTGAGAGGCAACAATGAGCAGTTCTTC. Its protein is CASSSRTVRGNNEQFF. Based on the CDR3 plus reference TRBV5-5 and TRBJ2-1, the full variable domain is DAGVTQSPTHLIKTRGQQVTLRCSPISGHKSVSWYQQVLGQGPQFIFQYYEKEERGRGNFPDRFSARQFPNYSSELNVNALLLGDSALYLCASSSRTVRGNNEQFFGPGTRLTVL.

As to this clonotype: The junction and the germline gene differ at one end; a read error may be behind it. The chain couples TRBV4-3 to TRBJ2-7, with 7 bases aligning to TRBD2. CDR3 size: 19 residues. The germline V gene has CDR1 LGHNA and CDR2 YSLEER. CDR3 DNA: TGTGCCAGCGGCCAAGATCTGAGGAAGTGGGAGGGTAGTCGGTACGAGCAGTACTTC. This encodes CASGQDLRKWEGSRYEQYF.

The CDR3 protein is CASSPGWGDQPQHF. Here the CDR3 DNA reads TGTGCCAGCTCACCAGGGTGGGGAGATCAGCCCCAGCATTTT. This chain joins TRBV18 and TRBJ1-5; no clear D. In germline, CDR1 is KGHSH, CDR2 LQKENI. Trimming stripped 2 bases from V and 5 bases from J, with 10 bases between. The CDR3 length is 14 residues.

The table lists this clonotype with a count of one. This may come from a read error, since a much larger clone is one base off. The final CDR3 position lacks the conserved phenylalanine or tryptophan, pointing to a likely read error. The chain has TRBV12-3 or TRBV12-4 and TRBJ2-1; perhaps D is TRBD1 or TRBD2 (7 bases each). The CDR3 spans 12 residues. V lost 8 bases to trimming and J lost 7 bases, with 12 bases between them. The CDR3, as DNA: TGTGCCAGCGTCAGGGGGGGGAATGAGCAGTTCCTC. It codes for CASVRGGNEQFL.

This clonotype has a handful of counts. Being one base from a much bigger clone, this may be a read error. This chain joins TRBV12-3 or TRBV12-4 and TRBJ2-3; unclear D gene. This CDR3 spans 16 amino acids. The CDR3 sequence is CANSFTQGGSTDTQYF. Here the CDR3 DNA reads TGTGCCAACAGTTTCACACAAGGCGGTAGCACAGATACGCAGTATTTT.

The V and J genes are TRBV6-1 and TRBJ1-2; 7 nucleotides line up with TRBD1. Germline CDR1 and CDR2: MNHNS and SASEGT. The CDR3 has 15 residues. Unmatched junction bases numbered 20, after V lost 5 bases and J lost 14 bases. The DNA of the CDR3 is TGTGCCAGCAGTCCCTCGACAGGGTCCCATCTCCTAGAGACCTTC. Amino acids: CASSPSTGSHLLETF.

The rearrangement links TRBV7-9 to TRBJ2-7; TRBD2 agrees at 7 bases. This CDR3 has 15 amino acids. The V segment lost 5 bases and the J segment 4 bases; nucleotides outside the gene matches: 11. Germline assignment: CDR1 SEHNR and CDR2 FQNEAQ (reference sequence). CDR3 coding DNA: TGTGCCAGCAGCCCTAGGGACTACGGGAAATACGAGCAGTACTTC. It yields the protein CASSPRDYGKYEQYF. Together with reference TRBV7-9 and TRBJ2-7, the CDR3 gives the full variable domain: DTGVSQNPRHKITKRGQNVTFRCDPISEHNRLYWYRQTLGQGPEFLTYFQNEAQLEKSRLLSDRFSAERPKGSFSTLEIQRTEQGDSAMYLCASSPRDYGKYEQYFGPGTRLTVT.

About this clonotype: At one boundary the junction diverges from the germline segment, which might be a read error. This chain uses TRBV5-1 with TRBJ2-1; unclear D gene. Germline loops: CDR1 SGHRS, CDR2 YFSETQ. This CDR3 is built from 13 residues. In DNA, the CDR3 is TGCGCCAGCAGTTTACAAACCTACAATGAGCGGTTCTTC. Amino acid sequence: CASSLQTYNERFF.